Listed below are T cell receptor beta chains from one sample, sequenced in a study of blood T cell repertoires in COVID-19. TCRdb's table, derived via immunoSEQ multiplex PCR, lists solely in-frame clones and lacks some. The sample records 350,000 to 500,000 clones, over 75% being singletons. Sequenced sample: PBMCs or T cells enriched from blood (not recorded which). These receptors all stem from a young woman who had been exposed to COVID-19. The CDR3 runs from the conserved cysteine through the conserved F or W. The D gene is left open where the match is weak. Clone size appears in some rows only: once, few, many, or a class for an expanded clone.

>TRBV6-1|-|TRBJ1-5|-
CASSEQGLSNQPQHF
TGTGCCAGCAGTGAACAGGGTTTGAGCAATCAGCCCCAGCATTTT
>TRBV5-1|TRBD1|TRBJ2-3|once
CASSLTGVGTDTQYF
TGCGCCAGCAGCTTAACAGGGGTAGGCACAGATACGCAGTATTTT
>TRBV27|-|TRBJ2-7|-
CASSLSTVPNEQYF
TGTGCCAGCAGTTTATCGACAGTCCCCAACGAGCAGTACTTC
>TRBV9|TRBD2|TRBJ2-5|-
CASCRTSGGLETQYF
TGTGCCAGCTGCCGGACTAGCGGGGGGTTGGAGACCCAGTACTTC
>TRBV30|-|TRBJ1-3|-
CAWSSAGVKENTIYF
TGTGCCTGGAGTTCAGCCGGGGTGAAGGAAAACACCATATATTTT
>TRBV11-2|TRBD1|TRBJ1-2|-
CASSSLRDRVSNYGYTF
TGTGCCAGCAGCTCGCTCCGGGACAGGGTATCGAACTATGGCTACACCTTC
>TRBV5-4|TRBD1|TRBJ1-1|-
CASSLGTGVNTEAFF
TGTGCCAGCAGCCTCGGGACAGGGGTGAACACTGAAGCTTTCTTT
>TRBV2|-|TRBJ2-3|-
CASSMSETITDTQYF
TGTGCCAGCAGTATGAGCGAGACTATCACAGATACGCAGTATTTT
>TRBV7-3|TRBD1|TRBJ2-2|-
CASSPFGQGGGELFF
TGTGCCAGCAGCCCTTTCGGACAGGGGGGCGGGGAGCTGTTTTTT
>TRBV6-1|TRBD2|TRBJ2-1|-
CASSEYRPSGSRGEQFF
TGTGCCAGCAGTGAATATCGTCCTAGCGGGAGTCGTGGTGAGCAGTTCTTC
>TRBV11-2|TRBD1|TRBJ2-1|-
CASSATSGTGDNEQFF
TGTGCCAGCAGCGCGACTTCCGGGACAGGAGACAATGAGCAGTTCTTC
>TRBV28|-|TRBJ2-2|-
CASRRGYTGELFF
TGTGCCAGCAGAAGGGGGTACACCGGGGAGCTGTTTTTT
>TRBV10-2|-|TRBJ1-1|-
CASSETGGEAFF
TGCGCCAGCAGTGAAACGGGGGGCGAAGCTTTCTTT
>TRBV9|TRBD2|TRBJ2-2|-
CASSTSERRAGELFF
TGTGCCAGCAGCACTAGCGAGCGGCGGGCCGGGGAGCTGTTTTTT
>TRBV28|TRBD1|TRBJ2-2|-
CASSSPRTGYTGELFF
TGTGCCAGCAGTTCTCCTCGGACAGGGTACACCGGGGAGCTGTTTTTT
>TRBV7-2|-|TRBJ2-7|-
CASSLAPGSPPVYEQYF
TGTGCCAGCAGCTTGGCCCCGGGGTCTCCCCCAGTCTACGAGCAGTACTTC
>TRBV7-3|-|TRBJ2-1|-
CASSRSAGEQFF
TGTGCCAGCAGCCGAAGCGCCGGTGAGCAGTTCTTC